This T cell receptor beta chain was documented in a study of neurological immune-mediated disorders (dated by TCRdb to between 2019 and 2020). Some background on the complete study: Of the roughly 34 multiple sclerosis patients, about 31 had relapsing-remitting MS and 3 had secondary progressive MS. Using UMI-based sequencing, the study compared peripheral blood TCR-beta repertoires from patients with HTLV-I-associated myelopathy (HAM/TSP), patients with multiple sclerosis, and healthy controls. The roughly 110 TCR-beta libraries covered PBMC samples along with longitudinal samples, technical triplicates, and paired sorted CD4+ and CD8+ T-cell subsets. Of the approximately 66 subjects in the cohort, some 15 were HAM/TSP patients, about 35 were multiple sclerosis patients, and around 20 were healthy controls.

Unsorted PBMC libraries were generated from 2 million PBMCs stored in RNAlater at -80 °C until RNA extraction. Multiple sclerosis patients were enrolled in a US clinical protocol under which disease progression was evaluated by magnetic resonance imaging. Peripheral blood underwent Ficoll-Hypaque density gradient centrifugation to isolate PBMCs, which were then cryopreserved in liquid nitrogen. About this clonotype itself: Its antigen target is currently unknown. This may come from a read error, since a much larger clone is one base off.

cDNA was synthesized by template-switch 5'RACE using a primer carrying a 10-nucleotide random unique molecular identifier by which each TCR transcript was tagged. Every sequencing run yielded over 170 million TCR-beta sequences covering 15-18 subjects. The RNeasy kit was used for extraction of total RNA. TCR-beta VDJ regions were amplified with primers for the TCR constant region and the 5'RACE anchor, using the KAPA Real-time Library Amplification kit. Sample indexes and Illumina adaptors were added in a first PCR, and a second PCR then increased library yield. After Ampure bead purification, the TCR product of roughly 650 bp was size-selected on a 2% E-gel SizeSelection system. Before pooling, library quality was assessed on a Bioanalyzer, concentration was determined with Qubit, and library quantification was performed with the Kapa Library Quantification kit. Paired-end 2 x 150 bp sequencing of the libraries was performed on an Illumina HiSeq 2500. To increase sequence diversity, roughly 24-31% phiX was spiked into each library pool. Concerning the study's data processing: Quality-filtered reads were processed with the UMI-based MiGEC pipeline, and over 90% of raw TCR sequences were removed by the MiGEC pipeline during error correction. VDJ genes were aligned to IMGT germline references, and clonotypes were defined by unique CDR3 amino acid sequence plus V-J genes. Clonal expansion, Shannon diversity and CDR3 relatedness (CalcPairwiseDistances, ClusterSamples) were evaluated with VDJtools, and phylogenetic trees were built with CLCbio workbench. A clone was classed as expanded if it had 8 or more unique UMIs, a cutoff based on coefficient-of-variation modelling across technical triplicates. TCRdb trimmed public reads at Q25 via fastp, called clones via MiXCR and kept in-frame beta chains. Every distinct CDR3 protein forms one entry, paired with its most common genes and DNA. TCRdb, not the authors, supplied the V and J calls. A total of approximately 70,000 distinct CDR3 sequences appear in this sample, under 5.5% of them only once. The ten top clones hold roughly 2% of the sample.

What the authors observed across the whole study: TCR clonal expansion was highest in HAM/TSP patients and lowest in MS patients, with MS patients falling below even healthy controls. No clinical or MRI features were associated with the MS cluster, and the authors said that larger cohorts are needed. Expanded clones from different subjects shared no identical CDR3 amino acid sequences, which suggests that TCR-beta repertoires were private in all groups. Phylogenetic analysis grouped repertoires from 18 of 34 MS patients into a cluster of related CDR3 sequences, suggesting a possible repertoire-level signature.

The specimen sequenced was PBMCs. The clonotype comes from a woman in her 70s with multiple sclerosis.

This receptor carries the CDR3 CASSLDYGTSVYNEQFF. The nucleotide sequence is TGTGCCAGCAGCTTAGATTACGGGACTAGCGTCTACAATGAGCAGTTCTTC. This sequence uses TRBV7-3 and TRBJ2-1, and TRBD2 matches 10 of the central bases. The germline V gene specifies SGHTA as CDR1 and FQGTGA as CDR2. Compared with germline, V lacks 2 bases and J lacks 3 bases; bases without a gene match: 7. From cysteine to phenylalanine, the CDR3 is 17 amino acids long. Solely the CDR3 DNA is kept, with 51 bases framed from the first base.